Below, 24 T cell receptor beta chains from the same sample are listed, as sequenced in a study of blood T cell repertoires in COVID-19. Clones were sequenced by immunoSEQ multiplex PCR, and TCRdb holds only the in-frame ones, with some missing. This sample has more than 150,000 clones, with more than 70% found just once. Sequenced sample: peripheral blood. These receptors were taken from a man over 45 with active or convalescent COVID-19.

The chain couples TRBV18 to TRBJ1-4, with D perhaps TRBD1 (5 bases). Trimming left V 2 bases short and J 0 bases short, with 13 bases between. CDR1 and CDR2 (germline): KGHSH, LQKENI. The length of the CDR3 is 17 residues. DNA of the CDR3: TGTGCCAGCTCACCATTTGACAGTCTTGCAACTAATGAAAAACTGTTTTTT. Residues: CASSPFDSLATNEKLFF.

The rearrangement uses TRBV4-2 and TRBJ2-1, with 9 bases identical to TRBD1. Looked up from germline, CDR1 is LGHNA and CDR2 is YNFKEQ. The length of the CDR3 is 14 residues. Trimming at V came to 7 bases and at J to 6 bases, leaving 7 bases not matched to a gene. CDR3 DNA: TGTGCCAGCACCCGGGACAGGGTTAGCAATGAGCAGTTCTTC. Its protein is CASTRDRVSNEQFF.

This chain joins TRBV18 and TRBJ2-2; TRBD2 agrees at 12 bases. This CDR3 has 16 amino acids. V shed 5 bases and J 4 bases; nucleotides not matched to a gene: 5. Germline V gene data show CDR1 as KGHSH and CDR2 as LQKENI. This CDR3 reads CASSILAGGRTGELFF. Here the CDR3 DNA reads TGTGCCAGCTCAATCCTAGCGGGAGGGCGCACCGGGGAGCTGTTTTTT.

The V gene is TRBV7-9, the J gene TRBJ2-3; TRBD2 agrees at 11 bases. V lost 5 bases, J lost 5 bases, and 9 bases stayed unmatched. The CDR3 runs to 16 residues. Looked up from germline, CDR1 is SEHNR and CDR2 is FQNEAQ (reference sequence). The CDR3, as DNA: TGTGCCAGCAGCAGAAATAGCGGGAGGGCCGTAGATACGCAGTATTTT. Encoded protein: CASSRNSGRAVDTQYF. Looking up the rest from reference TRBV7-9 and TRBJ2-3 gives the full variable domain: DTGVSQNPRHKITKRGQNVTFRCDPISEHNRLYWYRQTLGQGPEFLTYFQNEAQLEKSRLLSDRFSAERPKGSFSTLEIQRTEQGDSAMYLCASSRNSGRAVDTQYFGPGTRLTVL.

This chain connects TRBV12-3 or TRBV12-4 to TRBJ2-7; the D gene is possibly TRBD1 (5 bases). The V end lost 9 bases, the J end lost 4 bases, and 13 bases lay between the germline ends. The CDR3 length is 12 residues. In DNA form, the CDR3 reads TGTGCCAGAAGCAGGGCCGCGTACGAGCAGTACTTC. Translation: CARSRAAYEQYF.

This clone was observed a handful of times. J is TRBJ2-7 and V is TRBV11-2; 8 bases map to TRBD1. The CDR3 has 14 amino acids. Per the germline V gene, CDR1 is SGHAT and CDR2 is FQNNGV. The J segment lost 1 base and the V segment lost 2 bases, leaving 1 base of the junction unmatched. The CDR3 sequence: CASSLNRGSYEQYF. Here the CDR3 DNA reads TGTGCCAGCAGCTTAAACAGGGGGTCCTACGAGCAGTACTTC. Combining the CDR3 with reference TRBV11-2 and TRBJ2-7 gives the whole variable domain EAGVAQSPRYKIIEKRQSVAFWCNPISGHATLYWYQQILGQGPKLLIQFQNNGVVDDSQLPKDRFSAERLKGVDSTLKIQPAKLEDSAVYLCASSLNRGSYEQYFGPGTRLTVT.

The gene calls are TRBV7-9 and TRBJ1-5; D not resolved. CDR1 is SEHNR and CDR2 is FQNEAQ in the germline V gene (reference sequence). The V end was cut by 5 bases, the J end by 2 bases, with 16 bases between. The CDR3 has 16 residues. The CDR3 loop reads CASSHRSGIGNQPQHF. CDR3 nucleotide sequence: TGTGCCAGCAGCCATCGGAGCGGAATCGGCAATCAGCCCCAGCATTTT.

The chain joins TRBV5-1 to TRBJ1-1; weak D call: TRBD1 (6 bases). CDR1 is SGHRS, CDR2 YFSETQ, per germline. The V and J ends lost 0 bases and 6 bases respectively, with 15 bases between them. This CDR3 comprises 15 residues. The CDR3 loop reads CASSLEAGTWPEAFF. The CDR3 DNA reads as TGCGCCAGCAGCTTGGAGGCAGGGACATGGCCTGAAGCTTTCTTT.

The V and J genes are TRBV28 and TRBJ2-1, with TRBD2 identical over 9 bases. The germline V gene has CDR1 MDHEN and CDR2 SYDVKM. This CDR3 comprises 12 residues. V shed 10 bases, J shed 8 bases, and the junction held 6 bases outside the gene matches. As DNA, the CDR3 is TGTGCCAACTCAGCGGGGGGTGATGAGCAGTTCTTC. Its translation is CANSAGGDEQFF.

The J gene is TRBJ1-5, the V gene TRBV15, with D uncertain. The ends were cut back, 0 bases at V and 4 bases at J, with 10 bases in the middle. The CDR3 runs to 15 residues. Germline V gene data show CDR1 as LNHNV and CDR2 as YYDKDF (reference sequence). CDR3 sequence reads: CATSRDASRNQPQHF. The CDR3 nucleotides are TGTGCCACCAGCAGAGATGCTTCGAGGAATCAGCCCCAGCATTTT.

V gene TRBV29-1 combines with J gene TRBJ1-1, with a weak D call TRBD1 (6 bases). Trimming removed 6 bases at V and 5 bases at J, with 19 bases between. This CDR3 is 14 amino acids long. Germline CDR1 SQVTM, CDR2 ANQGSEA. CDR3 in amino acids: CSVNGQRLETEAFF. The CDR3 nucleotides read TGCAGCGTGAACGGACAGCGCCTAGAGACTGAAGCTTTCTTT.

The chain carries TRBV4-2 and TRBJ2-3; 7 bases agree with TRBD2. The CDR3 is 16 residues long. Germline CDR1 is LGHNA and CDR2 is YNFKEQ. After removal of 4 bases from V and 0 bases from J, the junction contained 7 bases not matched to a gene. The CDR3 region is CASSLNSRGSTDTQYF. CDR3 DNA sequence: TGTGCCAGCAGCCTCAACTCGCGGGGGAGCACAGATACGCAGTATTTT.

CDR3 region: CATSSGGAINTQYF. CDR3 DNA sequence: TGTGCCACCAGTAGCGGGGGGGCCATAAATACGCAGTATTTT. This chain uses TRBV24-1 with TRBJ2-3; 10 positions match TRBD2. CDR1 is KGHDR, CDR2 SFDVKD, per germline. V lost 6 bases, J lost 7 bases, and 6 bases stayed unmatched. The CDR3 runs 14 residues.

CDR3 sequence (DNA): TGCGCCAGCAGCCAAGAACGGGGGTCCAATTCACCCCTCCACTTT. Translated: CASSQERGSNSPLHF. The V gene is TRBV4-3, the J gene TRBJ1-6; a weak D match, TRBD1 (5 bases). V dropped 0 bases and J dropped 7 bases, with 10 bases sitting between them. CDR1 and CDR2 from the germline V gene are LGHNA and YSLEER. The CDR3 has 15 amino acids.

The genes are TRBV7-9 and TRBJ2-2, with 8 bases lining up with TRBD1. CDR1 is SEHNR, CDR2 FQNEAQ, per germline (reference sequence). J was trimmed by 4 bases and V by 5 bases; bases with no gene match: 6. The CDR3 totals 15 residues. The chain's CDR3 is CASSTDRAATGELFF. In nucleotides, the CDR3 is TGTGCCAGCAGCACGGACAGGGCGGCCACCGGGGAGCTGTTTTTT.

This chain joins TRBV18 and TRBJ2-2; 9 bases map to TRBD1. Looked up from germline, CDR1 is KGHSH and CDR2 is LQKENI. CDR3 length equals 15 residues. J gave up 1 base and V 6 bases, and 3 bases lay outside the gene matches. The CDR3 DNA follows: TGTGCCAGCTCCGACAGGGGGATGAACACCGGGGAGCTGTTTTTT. It encodes CASSDRGMNTGELFF.

There are a few counts of this clone. Additional DNA sequences in this sample encode the identical CDR3. The chain is built from TRBV4-1 and TRBJ1-5, with no clear D. Germline V gives CDR1 MGHRA, CDR2 YSYEKL. V was trimmed by 0 bases and J by 4 bases, leaving 4 bases between them. The CDR3 spans 13 residues. The DNA of the CDR3 is TGCGCCAGCAGCCAAGATCCAAATCAGCCCCAGCATTTT. Its translation: CASSQDPNQPQHF.

V and J are TRBV19 and TRBJ2-7, with D perhaps TRBD1 (6 bases). The V gene's germline CDR1 is LNHDA and CDR2 SQIVND (reference sequence). CDR3 length: 14 residues. With 3 bases removed from V and 2 bases from J, the gap between germline ends came to 11 bases. The CDR3 DNA reads as TGTGCCAGTAGTATCCAGGGACAAACCTACGAGCAGTACTTC. It encodes CASSIQGQTYEQYF. Complete variable domain (other parts from reference TRBV19 and TRBJ2-7): DGGITQSPKYLFRKEGQNVTLSCEQNLNHDAMYWYRQDPGQGLRLIYYSQIVNDFQKGDIAEGYSVSREKKESFPLTVTSAQKNPTAFYLCASSIQGQTYEQYFGPGTRLTVT.

The chain carries TRBV29-1 and TRBJ2-2; maybe TRBD2 (5 bases). Germline lookup yields CDR1 SQVTM and CDR2 ANQGSEA. The germline V and J ends were trimmed by 5 bases and 8 bases, with 15 bases remaining between them. The CDR3 contains 13 residues. CDR3 in amino acids: CSVMEVPPGELFF. In DNA form, the CDR3 reads TGCAGCGTTATGGAGGTCCCCCCAGGGGAGCTGTTTTTT.

This clone is a singleton in its sample. This chain connects TRBV28 to TRBJ1-2; perhaps TRBD1 as D (6 bases). This CDR3 spans 13 amino acids. Germline lookup yields CDR1 MDHEN and CDR2 SYDVKM. Trimming stripped 6 bases from V and 2 bases from J, with 10 bases between. CDR3 nucleotide sequence: TGTGCCAGCAGCGGGGGGCCGAACTATGGCTACACCTTC. Residues: CASSGGPNYGYTF.

The chain uses TRBV19 and TRBJ2-5; TRBD1 is a possible D gene (6 bases). Germline-derived CDR1 and CDR2 are LNHDA and SQIVND (reference sequence). The CDR3 consists of 16 residues. Trimming pared 7 bases from V and 1 base from J, leaving 19 bases between. CDR3 region: CASNPRGHPTQETQYF. The CDR3 DNA reads TGTGCCAGTAACCCCAGGGGCCACCCTACCCAAGAGACCCAGTACTTC. The whole variable domain, filled in from reference TRBV19 and TRBJ2-5, reads DGGITQSPKYLFRKEGQNVTLSCEQNLNHDAMYWYRQDPGQGLRLIYYSQIVNDFQKGDIAEGYSVSREKKESFPLTVTSAQKNPTAFYLCASNPRGHPTQETQYFGPGTRLLVL.

The chain links TRBV18 to TRBJ2-6; the D is unclear. The V end was cut by 6 bases, the J end by 4 bases, with 13 bases between. Germline CDR1 reads KGHSH; CDR2 reads LQKENI. The CDR3 covers 15 residues. The CDR3 DNA sequence: TGTGCCAGCTCCCCCTCGGGTGGGGGGGCCAACGTCCTGACTTTC. It is translated as CASSPSGGGANVLTF.

This chain uses TRBV6-6 with TRBJ1-2; possibly TRBD1 for D (6 bases). The length of the CDR3 is 14 residues. Between the trimmed V and J ends, which lost 3 bases and 4 bases, there was a span of 12 bases. CDR1 and CDR2 from the germline V gene are MNHNY and SVGAGI (reference sequence). The CDR3 loop is CASSYSGTIYGYTF. CDR3 DNA sequence: TGTGCCAGCAGTTATTCCGGGACAATCTATGGCTACACCTTC.

The genes are TRBV5-3 and TRBJ2-5; 8 bases are shared with TRBD1. TRBV5-3 is marked as an open reading frame, function uncertain. There are 15 residues in the CDR3. The junction had 8 bases not matched to a gene; V was cut back by 5 bases and J by 2 bases. CDR3 sequence reads: CARRPPRGRQETQYF. The CDR3 DNA reads TGTGCCAGAAGACCCCCCAGGGGGCGGCAAGAGACCCAGTACTTC.